The TCR beta chain under discussion was sequenced for a study of T cell responses to AZD1222 COVID-19 vaccine. The CDR3 length is 17 residues. V was shortened by 3 bases and J by 1 base, with 19 bases between the two germline ends. The V gene's germline CDR1 is SGDLS and CDR2 YYNGEE. Measured with immunoSEQ multiplex PCR; TCRdb has only the in-frame clones, and not every one. The sample has approximately 150,000 clones; around 92% are singletons. The input for sequencing was peripheral blood, taken on day 0 of AZD1222 vaccination. The sequence was obtained from an adult in good health. The V call is TRBV9, the J call TRBJ1-1; D may be TRBD1 (6 bases). The CDR3 region has the DNA TGTGCCAGCAGCGAGGGGGATTATGACAGTAGGAACACTGAAGCTTTCTTT. It yields the protein CASSEGDYDSRNTEAFF.